This entry concerns a single T cell receptor beta chain. Its recognized antigen is unknown. No clone much larger than this one lies a single base away; base qualities are absent. This sample stems from a study of T cell responses to AZD1222 COVID-19 vaccine (dated by TCRdb to the early 2020s). Context from the whole study: TCR sequencing covered 233 trial participants: 207 given two doses of AZD1222 and some 25 given two doses of MenACWY control vaccine. Trial participants were enrolled by age into 18-55, 56-69 and 70-plus year subgroups, with around 150, 28 and 57 TCR-sequenced participants respectively. On the study overall, not on this receptor specifically: The vaccine-associated CD4 TCRs covered the entire spike protein, and the dominant responses fell in regions 160-218 and 743-854. After two AZD1222 doses, spike-specific TCR breadth and depth were significantly higher than at day 0 and than in MenACWY recipients. Conclusions about previously exposed vaccinees were limited because only a handful of AZD1222 recipients were SARS-CoV-2 seropositive at baseline. Because no samples from the day 14 peak response were available, repertoires could be characterized only after the peak T cell response. In the small 56-69-year group, the increase in depth fell short of significance, most likely because of low power. Epitopes outside the regions mutated in the B.1.351 and B.1.1.7 variants were reportedly recognized by nearly half of the unique spike-specific TCRs. Participants were mostly white British, with more females than males. The authors suggested clonal diversity may have been underestimated.

Explained via the paper, the time point label denotes: about 28 days (+/-7) after the second vaccine dose. AZD1222 recipients whose second dose came at about 4 weeks and those whose second dose came at about 12 weeks were combined into one group, since spike-specific TCR depth and breadth did not differ between the two schedules. Samples from vaccinated people were obtained from the UK trials COV001 and COV002, which included a single-blind randomized controlled phase 2/3 trial of AZD1222 (ChAdOx1 nCoV-19) in healthy adults. For TCRbeta chain sequencing, PBMC samples from trial participants were taken at day 0 and at day 28 after the second dose. The CDR3 regions of human TCRbeta chains were analyzed by immunosequencing. On the authors' methods: Repertoire TCRs were checked for matches against a reference library of SARS-CoV-2-specific TCRs that had been generated using the MIRA antigen-specificity platform. Breadth was defined as the fraction of unique TCRs that were SARS-CoV-2-associated, and depth was defined as the fraction of total T cells that were SARS-CoV-2-associated. Using the MIRA data, each spike-specific TCR was assigned both to the spike region to which the TCR was reactive and to a CD4 or CD8 class. Log10-transformed breadth and depth values were compared by one-way ANOVA with Sidak's multiple comparisons tests. In its TCRdb copy, this immuneACCESS table keeps in-frame sequences only and misses some clones. Where compared with another copy, unresolved V genes explain less than half of these, and the others have no known cause. The DNA gave D and trimming, while V, J and clone size come from that table. In all, the sample holds 100,000 to 150,000 clones, and approximately 91% of those were seen once. Under 2% of the sample lies in the top ten.

Here the sequenced sample was peripheral blood, taken 28 days after the second AZD1222 dose. The TCR was taken from an adult who received the AZD1222 COVID-19 vaccine.

The CDR3 protein sequence reads: CASSLGKAGRTINEQFF. The nucleotide sequence reads TGTGCCAGCAGCCTGGGTAAAGCGGGACGTACCATCAATGAGCAGTTCTTC. The chain employs TRBV7-8 and TRBJ2-1, and TRBD2 aligns with 7 junction nucleotides. CDR1 and CDR2, looked up from the germline V gene, are SGHVS and FQNEAQ. V is cut back by 5 bases and J by 6 bases, with 16 bases in the junction unmatched. From the cysteine through the phenylalanine, the CDR3 covers 17 amino acids. The retained sequence is limited to the CDR3, 51 bases, with the frame set at the first base. With the rest looked up from the reference TRBV7-8 and TRBJ2-1 genes rather than sequenced, the full variable domain is GAGVSQSPRYKVAKRGQDVALRCDPISGHVSLFWYQQALGQGPEFLTYFQNEAQLDKSGLPSDRFFAERPEGSVSTLKIQRTQQEDSAVYLCASSLGKAGRTINEQFFGPGTRLTVL.